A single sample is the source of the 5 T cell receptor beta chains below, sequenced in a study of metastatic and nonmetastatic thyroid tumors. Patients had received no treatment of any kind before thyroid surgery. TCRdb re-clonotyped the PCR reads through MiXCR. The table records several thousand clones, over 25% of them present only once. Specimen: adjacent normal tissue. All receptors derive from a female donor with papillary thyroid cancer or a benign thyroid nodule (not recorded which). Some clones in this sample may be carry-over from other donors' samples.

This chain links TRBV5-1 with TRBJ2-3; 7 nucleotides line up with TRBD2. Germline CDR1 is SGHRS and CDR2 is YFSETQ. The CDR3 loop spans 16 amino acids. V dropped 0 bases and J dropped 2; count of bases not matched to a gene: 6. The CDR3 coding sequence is TGCGCCAGCAGCTTGGATCCGGGGGGTCTCACAGATACGCAGTATTTT. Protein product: CASSLDPGGLTDTQYF.

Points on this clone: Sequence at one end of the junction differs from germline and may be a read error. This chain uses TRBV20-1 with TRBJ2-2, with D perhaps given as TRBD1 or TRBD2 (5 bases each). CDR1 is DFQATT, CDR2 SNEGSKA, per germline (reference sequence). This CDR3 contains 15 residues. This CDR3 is CSARGGHMNTGKLSF. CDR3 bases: TGCAGTGCTAGGGGTGGACACATGAACACCGGGAAGCTGTCTTTT.

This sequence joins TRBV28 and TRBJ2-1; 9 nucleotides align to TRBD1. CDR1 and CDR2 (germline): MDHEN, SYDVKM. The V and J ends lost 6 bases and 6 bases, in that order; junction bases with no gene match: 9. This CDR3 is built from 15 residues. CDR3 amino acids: CASSLQGASGNEQFF. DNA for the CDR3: TGTGCCAGCAGCTTACAGGGGGCCAGCGGCAATGAGCAGTTCTTC.

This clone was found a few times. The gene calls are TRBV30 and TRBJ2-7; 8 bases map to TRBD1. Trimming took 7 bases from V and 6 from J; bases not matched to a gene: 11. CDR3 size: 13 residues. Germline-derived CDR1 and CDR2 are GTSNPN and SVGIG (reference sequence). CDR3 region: CAYPTGVIGEQYF. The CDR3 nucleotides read TGTGCCTACCCGACAGGGGTGATTGGCGAGCAGTACTTC. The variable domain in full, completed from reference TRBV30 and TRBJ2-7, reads SQTIHQWPATLVQPVGSPLSLECTVEGTSNPNLYWYRQAAGRGLQLLFYSVGIGQISSEVPQNLSASRPQDRQFILSSKKLLLSDSGFYLCAYPTGVIGEQYFGPGTRLTVT.

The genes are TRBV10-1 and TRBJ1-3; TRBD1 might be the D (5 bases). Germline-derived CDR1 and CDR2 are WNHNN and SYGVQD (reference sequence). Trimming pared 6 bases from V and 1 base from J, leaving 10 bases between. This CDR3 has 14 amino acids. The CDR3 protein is CASRGGTSGNTIYF. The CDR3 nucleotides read TGCGCCAGCAGGGGGGGGACTTCTGGAAACACCATATATTTT.